Listed here are 3 T cell receptor beta chains from one sample, sequenced in a study of cytomegalovirus exposure and HLA in healthy donors. PCR used 60 Vbeta primers and 13 Jbeta primers. TCRdb's table, derived via immunoSEQ multiplex PCR, lists solely in-frame clones and lacks some. Here the sample spans some 130,000 clones, 76% being singletons. The sample consisted of PBMCs. Receptors were obtained from a middle-aged man in good health and CMV-seronegative.

As for this clone: Other DNA sequences from this sample encode an identical CDR3 as well. The chain has TRBV9 and TRBJ2-3; TRBD2 matches 10 bases. Germline-derived CDR1 and CDR2 are SGDLS and YYNGEE. Trimming cost V 0 bases and J 1 base; bases outside gene matches: 2. This CDR3 spans 16 amino acids. The CDR3 region is CASSVGLAGGTDTQYF. DNA of the CDR3: TGTGCCAGCAGCGTAGGGCTAGCGGGAGGCACAGATACGCAGTATTTT.

The chain uses TRBV5-1 and TRBJ2-5; TRBD2 might be the D (5 bases). The ends were cut back, 5 bases at V and 5 bases at J, with 22 bases in the middle. Germline values: CDR1 SGHRS, CDR2 YFSETQ. This CDR3 spans 16 amino acids. The CDR3 region has the DNA TGCGCCAGCAGGGAACGGACTTACGAAGAAGGGGAGACCCAGTACTTC. It yields the protein CASRERTYEEGETQYF.

The V and J genes are TRBV7-9 and TRBJ2-4; D might be TRBD1 (6 bases). Trimming took 4 bases from V and 2 from J, leaving 12 bases between them. The CDR3 contains 15 residues. Germline V lookup: CDR1 SEHNR, CDR2 FQNEAQ (reference sequence). The CDR3 sequence is CASSSGDITKNIQYF. CDR3 nucleotides: TGTGCCAGCAGCTCAGGGGATATTACCAAAAACATTCAGTACTTC.